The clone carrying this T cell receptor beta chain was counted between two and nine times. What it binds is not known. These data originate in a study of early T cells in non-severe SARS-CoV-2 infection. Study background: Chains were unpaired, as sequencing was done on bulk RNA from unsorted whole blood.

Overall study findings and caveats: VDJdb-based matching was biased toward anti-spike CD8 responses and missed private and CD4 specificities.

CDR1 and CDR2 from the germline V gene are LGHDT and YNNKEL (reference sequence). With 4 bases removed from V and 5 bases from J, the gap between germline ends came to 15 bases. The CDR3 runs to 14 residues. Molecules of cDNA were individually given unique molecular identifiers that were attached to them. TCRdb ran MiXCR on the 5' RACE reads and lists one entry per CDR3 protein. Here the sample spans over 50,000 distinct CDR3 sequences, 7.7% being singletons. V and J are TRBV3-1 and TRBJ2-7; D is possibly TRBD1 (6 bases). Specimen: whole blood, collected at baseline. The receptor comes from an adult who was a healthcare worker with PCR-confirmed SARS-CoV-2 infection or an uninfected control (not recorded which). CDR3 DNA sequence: TGTGCCAGCAGCCTCAACCCAGGGGTCCACGAGCAGTACTTC. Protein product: CASSLNPGVHEQYF.